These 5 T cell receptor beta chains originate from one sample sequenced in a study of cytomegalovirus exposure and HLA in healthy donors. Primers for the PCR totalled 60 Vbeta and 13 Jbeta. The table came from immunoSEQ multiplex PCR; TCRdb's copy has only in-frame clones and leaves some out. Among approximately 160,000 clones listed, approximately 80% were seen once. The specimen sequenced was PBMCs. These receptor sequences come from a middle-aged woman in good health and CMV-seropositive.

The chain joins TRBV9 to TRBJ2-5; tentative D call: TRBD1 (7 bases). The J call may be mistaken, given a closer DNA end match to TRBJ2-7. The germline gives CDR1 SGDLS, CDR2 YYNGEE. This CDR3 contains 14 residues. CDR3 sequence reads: CASSVQGGSYEQYF. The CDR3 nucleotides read TGTGCCAGCAGCGTCCAGGGGGGTTCCTACGAGCAGTACTTC.

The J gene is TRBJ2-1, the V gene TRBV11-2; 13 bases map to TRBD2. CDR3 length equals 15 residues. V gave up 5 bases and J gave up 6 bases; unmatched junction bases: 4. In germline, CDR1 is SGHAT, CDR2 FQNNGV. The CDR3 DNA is TGTGCCAGCAGCCCCCGGACTAGCGGGAGCAATGAGCAGTTCTTC. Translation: CASSPRTSGSNEQFF.

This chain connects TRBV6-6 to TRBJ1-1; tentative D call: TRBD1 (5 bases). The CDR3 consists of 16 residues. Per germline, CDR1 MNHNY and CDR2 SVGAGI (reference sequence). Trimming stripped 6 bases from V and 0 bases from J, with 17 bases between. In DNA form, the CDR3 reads TGTGCCAGCAGCCCACCTCTCCGGGGGTTGAACACTGAAGCTTTCTTT. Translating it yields CASSPPLRGLNTEAFF.

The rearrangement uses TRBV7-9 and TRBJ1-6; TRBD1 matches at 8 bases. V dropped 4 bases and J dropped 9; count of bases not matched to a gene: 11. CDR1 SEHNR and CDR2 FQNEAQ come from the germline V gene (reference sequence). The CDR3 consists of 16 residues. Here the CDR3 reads CASSSGTGLTASPLHF. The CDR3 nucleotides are TGTGCCAGCAGCTCGGGGACAGGACTAACCGCTTCACCCCTCCACTTT.

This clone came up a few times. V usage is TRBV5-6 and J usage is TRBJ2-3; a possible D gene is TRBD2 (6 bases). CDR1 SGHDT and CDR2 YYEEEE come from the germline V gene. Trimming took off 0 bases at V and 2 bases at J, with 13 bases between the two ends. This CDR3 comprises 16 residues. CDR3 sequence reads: CASSLVGGPDTDTQYF. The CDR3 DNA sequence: TGTGCCAGCAGCTTGGTCGGGGGTCCAGACACAGATACGCAGTATTTT.